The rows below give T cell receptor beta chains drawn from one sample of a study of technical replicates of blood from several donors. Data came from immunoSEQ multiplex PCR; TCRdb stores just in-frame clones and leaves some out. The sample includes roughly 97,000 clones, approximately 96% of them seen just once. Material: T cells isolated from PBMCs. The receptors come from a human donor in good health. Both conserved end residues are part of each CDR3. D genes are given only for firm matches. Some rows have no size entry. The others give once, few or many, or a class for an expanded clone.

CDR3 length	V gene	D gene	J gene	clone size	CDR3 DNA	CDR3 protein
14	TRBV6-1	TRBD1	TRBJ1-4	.	TGTGCCAGCAGTGAGGACAGGCACTCTGAAAAACTGTTTTTT	CASSEDRHSEKLFF
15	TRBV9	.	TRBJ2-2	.	TGTGCCAGCAGCCACGGCGGGGGCGGCACCGGGGAGCTGTTTTTT	CASSHGGGGTGELFF
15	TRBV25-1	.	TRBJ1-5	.	TGTGCCAGCAGTGAGTCAGGGGAGTACGGTCAGCCCCAGCATTTT	CASSESGEYGQPQHF
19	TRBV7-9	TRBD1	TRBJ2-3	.	TGTGCCAGCAGCTCCCCACGACGGGACAGGGGGCTCCACACAGATACGCAGTATTTT	CASSSPRRDRGLHTDTQYF
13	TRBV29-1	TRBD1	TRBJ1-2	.	TGCAGCGCTTCGACAGGGGGAAACTATGGCTACACCTTC	CSASTGGNYGYTF
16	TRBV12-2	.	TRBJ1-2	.	TGTGCAAGTCGCTTAGCGAATTGGGTGACAGGGAAGGGCTACACCTTC	CASRLANWVTGKGYTF
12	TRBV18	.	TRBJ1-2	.	TGTGCCAGCTCACCCGGGGAAGCTGGCTACACCTTC	CASSPGEAGYTF
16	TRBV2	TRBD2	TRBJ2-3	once	TGTGCCAGCAGTGTAAATAGCGGGCTTTCCGGAGATACGCAGTATTTT	CASSVNSGLSGDTQYF
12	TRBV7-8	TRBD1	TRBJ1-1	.	TGTGCCAGCAGTTCCGGGACAGGGGAAGCTTTCTTT	CASSSGTGEAFF
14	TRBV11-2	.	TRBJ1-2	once	TGTGCCAGCAGCGCATCGACAGGCCCCTATGGCTACACCTTC	CASSASTGPYGYTF
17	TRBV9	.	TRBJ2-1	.	TGTGCCAGCAGCGTAGGGGCGGCTAGCGCCTCCTACAATGAGCAGTTCTTC	CASSVGAASASYNEQFF
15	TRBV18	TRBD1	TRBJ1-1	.	TGTGCCAGCTCACCCTGGACAGGGGGCAACACTGAAGCTTTCTTT	CASSPWTGGNTEAFF
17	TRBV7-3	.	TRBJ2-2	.	TGTGCCAGCAGCTATTATTCTTGGACAGAGGACACCGGGGAGCTGTTTTTT	CASSYYSWTEDTGELFF
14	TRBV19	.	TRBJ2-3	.	TGTGCCAGTAGTATTGCCTCAGCGTCAGATACGCAGTATTTT	CASSIASASDTQYF
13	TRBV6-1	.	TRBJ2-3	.	TGTGCCAGCAGTCCAGGGATGGTAGATACGCAGTATTTT	CASSPGMVDTQYF
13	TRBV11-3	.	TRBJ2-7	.	TGTGCCAGCAGCTTATTCGGGGACTACGAGCAGTACTTC	CASSLFGDYEQYF
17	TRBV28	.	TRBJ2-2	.	TGTGCCAGCAGCCGCAGCGGAATTAACACGAACACCGGGGAGCTGTTTTTT	CASSRSGINTNTGELFF
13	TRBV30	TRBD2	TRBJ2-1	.	TGTGCCTTCGGGACTAGCTCCTACAATGAGCAGTTCTTC	CAFGTSSYNEQFF
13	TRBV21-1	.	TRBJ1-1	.	TGTGCCAGCAGCCCTACAGGGGTGACTGAAGCTTTCTTT	CASSPTGVTEAFF
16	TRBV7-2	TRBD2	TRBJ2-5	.	TGTGCCAGCAGCTTACTAGCGGGAGATTACCAAGAGACCCAGTACTTC	CASSLLAGDYQETQYF
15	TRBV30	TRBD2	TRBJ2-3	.	TGTGCCTGGACCCCGACTAGCGGGAGAATAGATACGCAGTATTTT	CAWTPTSGRIDTQYF
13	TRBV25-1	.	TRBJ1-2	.	TGTGCCAGCAGTGCCTTTGACACCTATGGCTACACCTTC	CASSAFDTYGYTF
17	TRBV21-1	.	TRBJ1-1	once	TGTGCCAGCAGCTATCCGGGACAGGGTTGCGGGAACACTGAAGCTTTCTTT	CASSYPGQGCGNTEAFF
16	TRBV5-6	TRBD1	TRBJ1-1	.	TGTGCCAGCAGGTCCTGGGACAGGGAAGAGAACACTGAAGCTTTCTTT	CASRSWDREENTEAFF
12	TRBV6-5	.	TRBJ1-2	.	TGTGCCAGCAGCCCGGACAGCTATGGCTACACCTTC	CASSPDSYGYTF
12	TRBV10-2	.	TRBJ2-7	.	TGCGCCAGCAACATTGACAGCTACGAGCAGTACTTC	CASNIDSYEQYF
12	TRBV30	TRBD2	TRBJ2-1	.	TGTGCCTGGGTAGCGGGATACAATGAGCAGTTCTTC	CAWVAGYNEQFF
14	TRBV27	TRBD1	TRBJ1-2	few	TGTGCCAGCAGTTTGGCAGGGGGTAACTATGGCTACACCTTC	CASSLAGGNYGYTF
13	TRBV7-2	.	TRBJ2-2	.	TGTGCCAGCAGCTCGAGGCGTGGCGGGGAGCTGTTTTTT	CASSSRRGGELFF
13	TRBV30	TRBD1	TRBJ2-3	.	TGTGCCTGGAGCTACAGGGGGCAAGATACGCAGTATTTT	CAWSYRGQDTQYF
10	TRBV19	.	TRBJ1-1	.	TGTGCCAGTCTAGACGGTGAAGCTTTCTTT	CASLDGEAFF
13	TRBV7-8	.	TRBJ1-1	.	TGTGCCAGCTCTGGAGATTCTAACACTGAAGCTTTCTTT	CASSGDSNTEAFF
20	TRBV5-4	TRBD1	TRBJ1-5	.	TGTGCCAGCAGCTTGGCTGCTTTGATTGGACAGGGGGTATCTAATCAGCCCCAGCATTTT	CASSLAALIGQGVSNQPQHF
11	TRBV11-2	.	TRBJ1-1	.	TGTGCCAGCAGCTTTGGCCAGGAAGCTTTCTTT	CASSFGQEAFF
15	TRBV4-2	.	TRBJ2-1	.	TGTGCCAGCGGGGCCGCGGGGAACTCCTACAATGAGCAGTTCTTC	CASGAAGNSYNEQFF
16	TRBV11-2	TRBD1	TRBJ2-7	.	TGTGCCAGCAGCTGGGGTTCCGGGACAGGTTCCTACGAGCAGTACTTC	CASSWGSGTGSYEQYF
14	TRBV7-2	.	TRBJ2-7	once	TGTGCCAGCAGCTTAGTGGCGGGATCCTACGAGCAGTACTTC	CASSLVAGSYEQYF
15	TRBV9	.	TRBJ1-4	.	TGTGCCAGCAGCGTAGGAAGGGGAGGGGATGAAAAACTGTTTTTT	CASSVGRGGDEKLFF
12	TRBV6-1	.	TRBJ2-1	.	TGTGCCAGCAGGGCCGGCGTCAGGGAGCAGTTCTTC	CASRAGVREQFF
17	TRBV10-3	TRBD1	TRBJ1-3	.	TGTGCCATCAGCTCGGGACAGGGGGCAGGGTACGGAAACACCATATATTTT	CAISSGQGAGYGNTIYF
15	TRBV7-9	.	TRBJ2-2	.	TGTGCCAGCAGCTTAGGGGGAGTGAGTACCGGGGAGCTGTTTTTT	CASSLGGVSTGELFF
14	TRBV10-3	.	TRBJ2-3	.	TGTGCCATTAGCAGGGCGACCTACACAGATACGCAGTATTTT	CAISRATYTDTQYF
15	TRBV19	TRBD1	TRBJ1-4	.	TGTGCCAGTAACCCACGAACAGGGGGTTACGAAAAACTGTTTTTT	CASNPRTGGYEKLFF
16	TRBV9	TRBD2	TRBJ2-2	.	TGTGCCAGCAGCGCTCAGGGACTAGCGGCAACCGGGGAGCTGTTTTTT	CASSAQGLAATGELFF
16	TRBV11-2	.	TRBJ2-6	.	TGTGCCAGCAGCCCATTTAGGGGCTCTGGGGCCAACGTCCTGACTTTC	CASSPFRGSGANVLTF
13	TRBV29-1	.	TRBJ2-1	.	TGCAGCGTTGAAGGGGGGAGGTCCAATGAGCAGTTCTTC	CSVEGGRSNEQFF
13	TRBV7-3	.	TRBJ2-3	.	TGTGCCAGCAGCCCAGGGTTTACAGATACGCAGTATTTT	CASSPGFTDTQYF
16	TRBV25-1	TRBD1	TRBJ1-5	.	TGTGCCAGCAGTGATGGGACAGATTATAGCAATCAGCCCCAGCATTTT	CASSDGTDYSNQPQHF